A single sample gave rise to the 27 T cell receptor beta chains below, sequenced in a study of Tregs in tolerant kidney transplant recipients. Profiled with immunoSEQ multiplex PCR; TCRdb holds only in-frame clones, not every one. The sample yields roughly 120,000 clones, almost 95% seen once. The material sequenced was CD4+ T cells from blood. The source of these receptors is a human donor in good health.

V is TRBV6-5 and J is TRBJ1-6, with unresolved D. V was cut by 6 bases and J by 10 bases, with 16 bases left in between. Germline V CDR1 and CDR2: MNHEY, SVGAGI. CDR3 length equals 14 residues. CDR3 in amino acids: CASSKGGGVSPLHF. For the CDR3, the DNA is TGTGCCAGCAGCAAGGGCGGCGGGGTGTCACCCCTCCACTTT.

The chain combines TRBV6-6 with TRBJ1-1; unclear D gene. V lost 5 bases to trimming and J lost 3 bases, with 13 bases between them. Germline V gene sequence: CDR1 MNHNY, CDR2 SVGAGI (reference sequence). This CDR3 has 14 amino acids. CDR3 coding DNA: TGTGCCAGCAGTCCGAGCGCCAGCCACACTGAAGCTTTCTTT. It is translated as CASSPSASHTEAFF.

The chain uses TRBV5-6 and TRBJ1-1; no clear D gene. V was trimmed by 6 bases and J by 2 bases, leaving 8 bases between them. Germline CDR1 and CDR2: SGHDT and YYEEEE. This CDR3 contains 12 residues. This chain's CDR3 is CASTRLNTEAFF. CDR3 nucleotides: TGTGCCAGCACACGGCTCAACACTGAAGCTTTCTTT.

The table lists this clone with a few counts. V usage is TRBV25-1 and J usage is TRBJ2-1; 10 bases match TRBD2. The CDR3 runs 15 residues. Germline CDR1 and CDR2: MGHDK and SYGVNS. Germline trimming cut 2 bases from V and 8 bases from J; bases unmatched to any gene: 6. The CDR3 sequence is CASSERLAGVYEQFF. In nucleotides, the CDR3 is TGTGCCAGCAGTGAAAGGCTAGCGGGAGTCTATGAGCAGTTCTTC. The full variable domain, in which reference TRBV25-1 and TRBJ2-1 provide the parts outside the CDR3, is EADIYQTPRYLVIGTGKKITLECSQTMGHDKMYWYQQDPGMELHLIHYSYGVNSTEKGDLSSESTVSRIRTEHFPLTLESARPSHTSQYLCASSERLAGVYEQFFGPGTRLTVL.

V and J are TRBV5-5 and TRBJ2-5; TRBD2 matches at 8 bases. The CDR3 contains 16 residues. J was trimmed by 5 bases and V by 4 bases; bases with no gene match: 13. Germline V CDR1 and CDR2: SGHKS, YYEKEE (reference sequence). CDR3 region: CASSPLPSGSVETQYF. CDR3 nucleotides: TGTGCCAGCAGCCCTCTCCCTAGCGGGTCGGTGGAGACCCAGTACTTC.

This chain joins TRBV29-1 and TRBJ2-6; D is tentatively TRBD1 or TRBD2 (6 bases each). This CDR3 has 17 residues. The germline CDR1 and CDR2 sequences are SQVTM and ANQGSEA. Between the trimmed V and J ends, which lost 0 bases and 0 bases, there was a span of 12 bases. CDR3 protein: CSVEDLGGFSGANVLTF. In nucleotides, the CDR3 is TGCAGCGTTGAAGATTTGGGGGGCTTCTCTGGGGCCAACGTCCTGACTTTC.

The chain is built from TRBV5-4 and TRBJ1-2; no definite D call. The CDR3 has 16 residues. Trimming pared 0 bases from V and 7 bases from J, leaving 19 bases between. Germline V gives CDR1 SGHNT, CDR2 YYREEE (reference sequence). DNA for the CDR3: TGTGCCAGCAGCTTGGGGGCTCTGGGTAAGGTAATTGGCTACACCTTC. Its translation: CASSLGALGKVIGYTF.

This clone was picked up one time. The V gene is TRBV30, the J gene TRBJ1-1, with TRBD1 identical over 11 bases. This CDR3 spans 16 amino acids. J gave up 6 bases and V 0 bases, and 9 bases lay outside the gene matches. Germline-derived CDR1 and CDR2 are GTSNPN and SVGIG (reference sequence). The DNA for the CDR3 is TGTGCCTGGAGTGTAAAGAACGGACAGGGGGCCGCTGAAGCTTTCTTT. Protein sequence: CAWSVKNGQGAAEAFF.

The chain employs TRBV4-2 and TRBJ2-3, with TRBD2 matching over 8 bases. V was pared by 1 base and J by 4 bases, with 10 bases of the junction left unmatched. Germline V CDR1 and CDR2: LGHNA, YNFKEQ. The CDR3 contains 17 residues. The CDR3 region is CASSQAGNGGEADTQYF. The CDR3 coding sequence is TGTGCCAGCAGCCAAGCGGGTAACGGGGGGGAGGCAGATACGCAGTATTTT.

The chain carries TRBV5-1 and TRBJ2-2; TRBD2 matches 7 bases. Trimming at V came to 1 base and at J to 4 bases, leaving 4 bases not matched to a gene. Germline V gives CDR1 SGHRS, CDR2 YFSETQ. This CDR3 comprises 15 residues. The CDR3 nucleotides are TGCGCCAGCAGCTTGAGAGGGACTACCACCGGGGAGCTGTTTTTT. Translation gives CASSLRGTTTGELFF.

The chain combines TRBV6-5 with TRBJ2-7; TRBD2 matches at 9 bases. This CDR3 contains 15 residues. From germline, CDR1 is MNHEY and CDR2 SVGAGI. Trimming cost V 2 bases and J 4 bases; bases outside gene matches: 6. CDR3 coding DNA: TGTGCCAGCAGTTACGTGGCTAGCGGGAAGTACGAGCAGTACTTC. Encoded protein: CASSYVASGKYEQYF.

The chain is built from TRBV19 and TRBJ1-5; D is possibly TRBD1 (5 bases). Germline CDR1 is LNHDA and CDR2 is SQIVND (reference sequence). Trimming took 2 bases from V and 0 from J, leaving 5 bases between them. The length of the CDR3 is 14 residues. The CDR3 sequence is CASSIRGSNQPQHF. CDR3 sequence (DNA): TGTGCCAGTAGTATAAGGGGTAGCAATCAGCCCCAGCATTTT.

The V gene is TRBV5-1, the J gene TRBJ1-2, with 11 bases lining up with TRBD1. V lost 4 bases to trimming and J lost 4 bases; unmatched junction nucleotides: 6. This CDR3 region has 15 residues. Germline V gene data show CDR1 as SGHRS and CDR2 as YFSETQ. This CDR3 reads CASSPGTGGSYGYTF. CDR3 sequence (DNA): TGCGCCAGCAGCCCCGGGACAGGGGGTTCCTATGGCTACACCTTC.

This chain uses TRBV5-1 with TRBJ1-3, with a weak D call TRBD1 (5 bases). Germline V gene data show CDR1 as SGHRS and CDR2 as YFSETQ. The CDR3 extends over 14 amino acids. V lost 0 bases, J lost 7 bases, and 11 bases lay in between. CDR3 DNA sequence: TGCGCCAGCAGCTTGGGGGGGAACCAGAACACCATATATTTT. This encodes CASSLGGNQNTIYF.

The chain is built from TRBV7-8 and TRBJ2-5; 7 bases line up with TRBD2. With V trimmed by 0 bases and J by 2 bases, 0 bases remained unmatched. Germline CDR1 reads SGHVS; CDR2 reads FQNEAQ. The length of the CDR3 is 14 residues. DNA of the CDR3: TGTGCCAGCAGCTTAGCGGGGGGGCAAGAGACCCAGTACTTC. It codes for CASSLAGGQETQYF.

V gene TRBV5-1 combines with J gene TRBJ2-4; 8 bases are shared with TRBD1. Germline V gene data show CDR1 as SGHRS and CDR2 as YFSETQ. The CDR3 consists of 14 residues. Unmatched junction bases numbered 8, after V lost 4 bases and J lost 8 bases. The DNA for the CDR3 is TGCGCCAGCAGCAAACAGGGGGTTGATCACATTCAGTACTTC. Its translation: CASSKQGVDHIQYF.

The rearrangement links TRBV5-1 to TRBJ2-6; the match to TRBD1 covers 8 bases. This CDR3 region has 20 residues. Germline V gene lookup returns CDR1 SGHRS and CDR2 YFSETQ. Germline trimming cut 1 base from V and 1 base from J; bases unmatched to any gene: 13. The chain's CDR3 is CASSLSGSAGGASGANVLTF. As DNA, the CDR3 is TGCGCCAGCAGCTTGTCGGGCTCGGCAGGGGGCGCATCTGGGGCCAACGTCCTGACTTTC.

The chain links TRBV5-4 to TRBJ2-1; D may be TRBD2 (7 bases). CDR3 length: 16 residues. Trimming shortened V by 3 bases and J by 7 bases, and 20 bases separated the two germline ends. Germline CDR1 SGHNT, CDR2 YYREEE (reference sequence). CDR3 bases: TGTGCCAGCAGCTCCCCCGTGGGGGCGGGAGATAATGAGCAGTTCTTC. It is translated as CASSSPVGAGDNEQFF. The full variable domain, its missing parts supplied by reference TRBV5-4 and TRBJ2-1, is ETGVTQSPTHLIKTRGQQVTLRCSSQSGHNTVSWYQQALGQGPQFIFQYYREEENGRGNFPPRFSGLQFPNYSSELNVNALELDDSALYLCASSSPVGAGDNEQFFGPGTRLTVL.

The chain carries TRBV7-9 and TRBJ1-4; 9 positions agree with TRBD1. This CDR3 is 15 amino acids long. V was clipped by 5 bases and J by 5 bases; unmatched bases: 6. CDR1 and CDR2 from the germline V gene are SEHNR and FQNEAQ (reference sequence). DNA of the CDR3: TGTGCCAGCAGCCTACCGGGACAGGGAAATGAAAAACTGTTTTTT. Translated, it gives CASSLPGQGNEKLFF.

Only one count was recorded for this clone. The gene calls are TRBV19 and TRBJ2-4; 14 nucleotides match TRBD2. CDR3 length equals 16 residues. Germline V lookup: CDR1 LNHDA, CDR2 SQIVND (reference sequence). The V and J ends lost 5 bases and 4 bases, in that order; junction bases with no gene match: 4. The CDR3 loop reads CASSLGLAGAKNIQYF. The DNA of the CDR3 is TGTGCCAGTAGTTTGGGACTAGCGGGAGCTAAAAACATTCAGTACTTC.

The gene calls are TRBV6-6 and TRBJ1-1; perhaps TRBD1 as D (6 bases). The germline CDR1 and CDR2 sequences are MNHNY and SVGAGI (reference sequence). V shed 7 bases and J shed 4 bases, with 16 bases lying between them. The CDR3 totals 14 residues. Here the CDR3 DNA reads TGTGCCAGCACTACTCGCGGGGGCGGCACTGAAGCTTTCTTT. Protein: CASTTRGGGTEAFF.

Remarks on this clone: The junction differs from germline at one of its ends, possibly a read error. V and J are TRBV5-4 and TRBJ2-7; D tentatively fits TRBD1 or TRBD2 (6 bases each). CDR3 length: 12 residues. Germline values: CDR1 SGHNT, CDR2 YYREEE (reference sequence). CDR3 nucleotide sequence: TGTGCCAGCAGCCCGGTAGGGGGACTTGTAAACTTC. Amino acids: CASSPVGGLVNF. Full variable domain (rest looked up from reference TRBV5-4 and TRBJ2-7): ETGVTQSPTHLIKTRGQQVTLRCSSQSGHNTVSWYQQALGQGPQFIFQYYREEENGRGNFPPRFSGLQFPNYSSELNVNALELDDSALYLCASSPVGGLVNFGPGTRLTVT.

This rearrangement joins TRBV6-5 to TRBJ1-2; D is possibly TRBD1 (5 bases). V was cut by 5 bases and J by 4 bases, with 17 bases left in between. CDR1 MNHEY and CDR2 SVGAGI come from the germline V gene. The CDR3 extends over 15 amino acids. Written as DNA, the CDR3 is TGTGCCAGCAGTAACGGGGCAGCGCCGCGCTATGGCTACACCTTC. It codes for CASSNGAAPRYGYTF.

The V gene is TRBV7-9, the J gene TRBJ2-2; D possibly uses TRBD1 or TRBD2 (5 bases each). This CDR3 comprises 19 residues. CDR1 is SEHNR and CDR2 is FQNEAQ in the germline V gene (reference sequence). V was trimmed by 1 base and J by 3 bases, leaving 21 bases between them. DNA of the CDR3: TGTGCCAGCAGCTTAGGCTCACCGACAGACTGGCGGGACACCGGGGAGCTGTTTTTT. Translating it yields CASSLGSPTDWRDTGELFF.

V and J are TRBV19 and TRBJ2-3; TRBD2 aligns across 15 bases. Trimming cost V 5 bases and J 6 bases; bases outside gene matches: 12. The CDR3 covers 18 residues. Looked up from germline, CDR1 is LNHDA and CDR2 is SQIVND (reference sequence). DNA for the CDR3: TGTGCCAGTAGTCTAAACGGACTAGCGGGAGGGGGACGGGATACGCAGTATTTT. Translating gives CASSLNGLAGGGRDTQYF.

The rearrangement links TRBV14 to TRBJ2-7, with a weak D call TRBD1 (6 bases). The CDR3 is 18 residues long. V lost 0 bases and J 0 bases, leaving 18 bases between the germline ends. Per the germline V gene, CDR1 is SGHDN and CDR2 is FVKESK. CDR3 DNA: TGTGCCAGCAGCCAAGATTTGCGGGCCTTAGGGGGCTCCTACGAGCAGTACTTC. It specifies CASSQDLRALGGSYEQYF. Looking up the rest from reference TRBV14 and TRBJ2-7 gives the full variable domain: EAGVTQFPSHSVIEKGQTVTLRCDPISGHDNLYWYRRVMGKEIKFLLHFVKESKQDESGMPNNRFLAERTGGTYSTLKVQPAELEDSGVYFCASSQDLRALGGSYEQYFGPGTRLTVT.

The gene calls are TRBV7-9 and TRBJ2-1; 12 bases match TRBD2. CDR3 length equals 17 residues. V dropped 5 bases and J dropped 9; count of bases not matched to a gene: 14. CDR1 SEHNR and CDR2 FQNEAQ come from the germline V gene (reference sequence). For the CDR3, the DNA is TGTGCCAGCAGCCTGACCGGGACTAGCGGGTTGGACAGTGAGCAGTTCTTC. Protein product: CASSLTGTSGLDSEQFF.